A single sample is the source of the 26 T cell receptor beta chains below, sequenced in a study of blood T cell repertoires in COVID-19. The assay was immunoSEQ multiplex PCR, and TCRdb's table has in-frame clones only and misses some. The repertoire includes roughly 300,000 clones, 87% of them detected once, and 5.3% sits in the top ten. The sample consisted of PBMCs or T cells enriched from blood (not recorded which). Receptors originate from a woman in her thirties who had recovered from COVID-19.

The chain combines TRBV4-3 with TRBJ1-1, with D hard to call. The CDR3 covers 16 residues. Trimming stripped 0 bases from V and 3 bases from J, with 14 bases between. Germline-derived CDR1 and CDR2 are LGHNA and YSLEER. CDR3 amino acids: CASSQDNGVSDTEAFF. The CDR3 DNA sequence: TGCGCCAGCAGCCAAGATAACGGGGTGTCGGACACTGAAGCTTTCTTT.

The chain carries TRBV30 and TRBJ1-5; 7 bases match TRBD1. The CDR3 is 14 residues long. Germline CDR1 reads GTSNPN; CDR2 reads SVGIG (reference sequence). V lost 2 bases and J lost 7; bases outside the gene matches: 8. The CDR3 protein is CAWSRQGPKQPQHF. CDR3 DNA sequence: TGTGCCTGGAGTAGACAGGGCCCCAAGCAGCCCCAGCATTTT.

V is TRBV7-2 and J is TRBJ2-1; 7 positions match TRBD2. Germline CDR1 reads SGHTA; CDR2 reads FQGNSA. The trim removed 5 bases at V and 10 bases at J, leaving 8 bases unmatched. The CDR3 has 13 amino acids. Here the CDR3 reads CASSPGGTSEQFF. The CDR3 DNA is TGTGCCAGCAGCCCCGGGGGGACCAGCGAGCAGTTCTTC.

The gene calls are TRBV28 and TRBJ1-6; unclear D gene. The V gene lost 3 bases and the J gene lost 7 bases, with 4 bases spanning the gap. The germline V gene encodes CDR1 MDHEN and CDR2 SYDVKM. CDR3 length: 12 residues. In DNA form, the CDR3 reads TGTGCCAGCAGTTTGGGCAATTCACCCCTCCACTTT. It specifies CASSLGNSPLHF.

J is TRBJ1-1 and V is TRBV2; D is ambiguous. Germline V lookup: CDR1 SNHLY, CDR2 FYNNEI. Trimming removed 7 bases from V and 0 bases from J, with 12 bases in between. The CDR3 sequence is 14 residues long. The CDR3 nucleotides are TGTGCCAGCACCGAGCAACCCATGAACACTGAAGCTTTCTTT. This codes for CASTEQPMNTEAFF.

This chain links TRBV2 with TRBJ1-3; 10 nucleotides agree with TRBD1. The CDR3 covers 14 residues. The V gene end was trimmed by 0 bases and the J gene end by 8 bases; junction bases not matched to a gene: 1. Per germline, CDR1 SNHLY and CDR2 FYNNEI. The CDR3 sequence: CASSEAGQGHTIYF. As DNA, the CDR3 is TGTGCCAGCAGTGAAGCGGGACAGGGGCACACCATATATTTT.

This clone occurred once. This sequence joins TRBV6-5 and TRBJ1-1, with D perhaps TRBD1 (6 bases). This CDR3 has 15 residues. Deletions cut 7 bases from V and 2 bases from J, with 17 bases between. The V gene's germline CDR1 is MNHEY and CDR2 SVGAGI. The CDR3 protein is CASNQAGRGNTEAFF. CDR3 bases: TGTGCCAGCAACCAAGCTGGCAGGGGAAACACTGAAGCTTTCTTT.

CDR3 DNA: TGTGCCAGCAGCCTATACGGGGGGGCCGTCTCCGGGGAGCTGTTTTTT. This sequence encodes CASSLYGGAVSGELFF. The rearrangement uses TRBV5-4 and TRBJ2-2; 8 nucleotides agree with TRBD2. In germline, CDR1 is SGHNT, CDR2 YYREEE (reference sequence). J gave up 6 bases and V 4 bases, and 11 bases lay outside the gene matches. This CDR3 comprises 16 residues. The variable domain in full, completed from reference TRBV5-4 and TRBJ2-2, reads ETGVTQSPTHLIKTRGQQVTLRCSSQSGHNTVSWYQQALGQGPQFIFQYYREEENGRGNFPPRFSGLQFPNYSSELNVNALELDDSALYLCASSLYGGAVSGELFFGEGSRLTVL.

The chain recombines TRBV6-5 with TRBJ1-3; D not resolved. CDR3 length equals 14 residues. Germline assignment: CDR1 MNHEY and CDR2 SVGAGI. Between the trimmed V and J ends, which lost 2 bases and 4 bases, there was a span of 9 bases. In nucleotides, the CDR3 is TGTGCCAGCAGTTACCTGATCGGGGGAAACACCATATATTTT. This translates into CASSYLIGGNTIYF.

With regard to this clone: The sample carries other DNA sequences with the same CDR3. V and J are TRBV18 and TRBJ2-3; D is perhaps TRBD2 (5 bases). V was shortened by 6 bases and J by 0 bases, with 10 bases between the two germline ends. Germline V CDR1 and CDR2: KGHSH, LQKENI. The CDR3 has 14 residues. The CDR3 DNA reads TGTGCCAGCTCCCCAGGACTCAGCACAGATACGCAGTATTTT. Its translation is CASSPGLSTDTQYF.

V usage is TRBV6-5 and J usage is TRBJ1-5; the D gene is possibly TRBD1 (5 bases). CDR3 length: 16 residues. Germline CDR1 MNHEY, CDR2 SVGAGI. The V gene lost 4 bases and the J gene lost 6 bases, with 19 bases spanning the gap. CDR3 residues: CASSLPRDYTRQPQHF. CDR3 DNA sequence: TGTGCCAGCAGTTTACCCAGGGACTACACACGTCAGCCCCAGCATTTT.

V and J are TRBV24-1 and TRBJ1-5; D remains ambiguous. V lost 0 bases and J lost 4, with 12 bases in between. The germline V gene encodes CDR1 KGHDR and CDR2 SFDVKD. The CDR3 is 16 residues long. The CDR3 nucleotides read TGTGCCACCAGTGATTTGCGGTCTCACTTAAATCAGCCCCAGCATTTT. Protein sequence: CATSDLRSHLNQPQHF.

The J gene is TRBJ2-7, the V gene TRBV7-9, with TRBD1 matching over 9 bases. The CDR3 is 12 amino acids. In germline, CDR1 is SEHNR, CDR2 FQNEAQ (reference sequence). The V segment lost 5 bases and the J segment 5 bases; nucleotides outside the gene matches: 1. CDR3 DNA: TGTGCCAGCAGCAGACAGGGGGACGAGCAGTACTTC. Translation gives CASSRQGDEQYF.

The chain has TRBV6-5 and TRBJ1-1; unclear D gene. This CDR3 is 15 amino acids long. In germline, CDR1 is MNHEY, CDR2 SVGAGI. V lost 1 base, J lost 5 bases, and 14 bases lay in between. The CDR3 region is CASSYYLARSTEAFF. In DNA form, the CDR3 reads TGTGCCAGCAGTTACTATCTAGCGCGGTCGACTGAAGCTTTCTTT.

J is TRBJ2-2 and V is TRBV29-1, with D maybe TRBD1 (6 bases). The CDR3 runs to 13 residues. Germline lookup yields CDR1 SQVTM and CDR2 ANQGSEA. The V gene lost 5 bases and the J gene lost 4 bases, with 11 bases spanning the gap. The CDR3, as DNA: TGCAGCGTTAGGGGGTCGGCCACCGGGGAGCTGTTTTTT. Residues: CSVRGSATGELFF.

The rearrangement uses TRBV5-4 and TRBJ1-4; D is possibly TRBD1 (5 bases). Per the germline V gene, CDR1 is SGHNT and CDR2 is YYREEE (reference sequence). The V end lost 0 bases, the J end lost 4 bases, and 7 bases lay between the germline ends. The CDR3 contains 14 residues. CDR3 sequence reads: CASSLAGDNEKLFF. CDR3 bases: TGTGCCAGCAGCTTGGCGGGGGATAATGAAAAACTGTTTTTT.

The chain combines TRBV7-2 with TRBJ2-5; D possibly corresponds to TRBD2 (6 bases). CDR3 length: 15 amino acids. From germline, CDR1 is SGHTA and CDR2 FQGNSA. V gave up 6 bases and J gave up 5 bases, with 19 bases separating them. CDR3 DNA sequence: TGTGCCAGCAGTCTAGACGGTTTCGCGGGGGAGACCCAGTACTTC. Amino acid sequence: CASSLDGFAGETQYF.

This chain links TRBV27 with TRBJ1-1; D is uncertain. Germline CDR1 reads MNHEY; CDR2 reads SMNVEV (reference sequence). Trimming removed 4 bases at V and 4 bases at J, with 19 bases between. The CDR3 is made up of 16 amino acids. This chain's CDR3 is CASSYLTTSIGTEAFF. The CDR3 DNA sequence: TGTGCCAGCAGTTACCTTACGACAAGTATTGGCACTGAAGCTTTCTTT.

V usage is TRBV9 and J usage is TRBJ1-5; D perhaps matches TRBD1 (5 bases). This CDR3 is 15 amino acids long. V was shortened by 4 bases and J by 0 bases, with 11 bases between the two germline ends. Germline loops: CDR1 SGDLS, CDR2 YYNGEE. CDR3 sequence: CASSPGGYSNQPQHF. CDR3 nucleotide sequence: TGTGCCAGCAGCCCGGGGGGGTATAGCAATCAGCCCCAGCATTTT.

This chain connects TRBV6-5 to TRBJ1-2, with D unresolved. Trimming left V 5 bases short and J 0 bases short, with 4 bases between. The CDR3 is 12 amino acids. CDR1 is MNHEY and CDR2 is SVGAGI in the germline V gene. This chain's CDR3 is CASSRPNYGYTF. CDR3 nucleotide sequence: TGTGCCAGCAGTCGTCCTAACTATGGCTACACCTTC.

The chain employs TRBV10-3 and TRBJ2-1; TRBD1 agrees at 7 bases. The germline CDR1 and CDR2 sequences are ENHRY and SYGVKD. V trimming: 6 bases; J trimming: 5 bases; junction bases outside the gene matches: 7. This CDR3 region has 14 residues. CDR3 sequence (DNA): TGTGCCATCAGGGGACAGACAAATCACAATGAGCAGTTCTTC. Protein: CAIRGQTNHNEQFF.

V is TRBV4-1 and J is TRBJ2-7; TRBD1 aligns across 7 bases. The CDR3 is 14 amino acids. After removal of 5 bases from V and 4 bases from J, the junction contained 8 bases not matched to a gene. Germline V gene lookup returns CDR1 MGHRA and CDR2 YSYEKL. The CDR3 DNA follows: TGCGCCAGCAGCGATTGGACAGGTGCTTACGAGCAGTACTTC. The encoded protein is CASSDWTGAYEQYF.

This rearrangement joins TRBV27 to TRBJ2-3; tentatively, D is TRBD2 (6 bases). Trimming stripped 7 bases from V and 4 bases from J, with 9 bases between. Germline V gene data show CDR1 as MNHEY and CDR2 as SMNVEV (reference sequence). The CDR3 extends over 12 amino acids. CDR3 sequence reads: CASNGGSDTQYF. The CDR3 bases are TGTGCCAGCAACGGGGGATCAGATACGCAGTATTTT.

This rearrangement joins TRBV28 to TRBJ1-6; TRBD1 aligns across 11 bases. The CDR3 consists of 17 residues. With V trimmed by 4 bases and J by 6 bases, 8 bases remained unmatched. In germline, CDR1 is MDHEN, CDR2 SYDVKM. CDR3 loop: CASSSLDRGRLNSPLHF. CDR3 nucleotides: TGTGCCAGCAGTTCATTGGACAGGGGGCGACTTAATTCACCCCTCCACTTT.

J is TRBJ1-1 and V is TRBV2; 9 positions match TRBD1. The trim removed 5 bases at V and 11 bases at J, leaving 9 bases unmatched. This CDR3 comprises 13 residues. CDR1 SNHLY and CDR2 FYNNEI come from the germline V gene. CDR3 sequence: CASSPGQGITAFF. The CDR3 nucleotides read TGTGCCAGCAGTCCCGGACAGGGGATAACGGCTTTCTTT.

The chain uses TRBV7-9 and TRBJ1-5; 7 bases match TRBD1. The junction had 3 bases not matched to a gene; V was cut back by 5 bases and J by 2 bases. The CDR3 totals 14 residues. Germline CDR1 is SEHNR and CDR2 is FQNEAQ (reference sequence). The CDR3 DNA is TGTGCCAGCAGCCACGGACAGGGCAATCAGCCCCAGCATTTT. Amino acid sequence: CASSHGQGNQPQHF.